Below are 25 T cell receptor beta chains sequenced from a single sample in a study of cytomegalovirus exposure and HLA in healthy donors. The table came from immunoSEQ multiplex PCR; TCRdb's copy has only in-frame clones and leaves some out. The sample includes some 140,000 clones, roughly 86% of them seen just once. Sequences were obtained from PBMCs. All receptors derive from a woman under 40 in good health and CMV-seronegative.

The chain carries TRBV15 and TRBJ2-3; D might be TRBD1 (6 bases). Germline CDR1 LNHNV, CDR2 YYDKDF (reference sequence). The CDR3 has 16 amino acids. V lost 1 base and J 0 bases, leaving 11 bases between the germline ends. The DNA of the CDR3 is TGTGCCACCAGCAGAGGACAGGCTACGAGCACAGATACGCAGTATTTT. Amino acid sequence: CATSRGQATSTDTQYF.

The chain combines TRBV27 with TRBJ1-2, with D tentatively TRBD1 (5 bases). Between the trimmed V and J ends, which lost 0 bases and 5 bases, there was a span of 13 bases. The CDR3 is 15 residues long. Germline V gene lookup returns CDR1 MNHEY and CDR2 SMNVEV (reference sequence). CDR3 nucleotide sequence: TGTGCCAGCAGTTTATCAGACAGCCCCAATTATGGCTACACCTTC. Its translation: CASSLSDSPNYGYTF.

This clone turned up a few times. The chain is built from TRBV5-1 and TRBJ2-1; D call uncertain. Germline-derived CDR1 and CDR2 are SGHRS and YFSETQ. V was shortened by 0 bases and J by 1 base, with 8 bases between the two germline ends. The CDR3 sequence is 15 residues long. The CDR3 protein is CASSLGQISYNEQFF. DNA for the CDR3: TGCGCCAGCAGCTTGGGGCAGATTTCCTACAATGAGCAGTTCTTC.

The chain recombines TRBV11-2 with TRBJ2-1; tentatively, D is TRBD1 (5 bases). CDR1 SGHAT and CDR2 FQNNGV come from the germline V gene. The CDR3 is 15 amino acids. Trimming left V 5 bases short and J 7 bases short, with 18 bases between. CDR3: CASSPGQGARNEQFF. The DNA for the CDR3 is TGTGCCAGCAGCCCAGGACAAGGGGCCCGGAATGAGCAGTTCTTC.

The V gene is TRBV11-2, the J gene TRBJ2-7; D remains unclear. Germline V gives CDR1 SGHAT, CDR2 FQNNGV. The CDR3 has 16 amino acids. The V end was cut by 5 bases, the J end by 0 bases, with 17 bases between. CDR3 loop: CASSPTYGLSSYEQYF. In nucleotides, the CDR3 is TGTGCCAGCAGCCCCACCTACGGGTTGAGCTCCTACGAGCAGTACTTC. The full variable domain, in which reference TRBV11-2 and TRBJ2-7 provide the parts outside the CDR3, is EAGVAQSPRYKIIEKRQSVAFWCNPISGHATLYWYQQILGQGPKLLIQFQNNGVVDDSQLPKDRFSAERLKGVDSTLKIQPAKLEDSAVYLCASSPTYGLSSYEQYFGPGTRLTVT.

The chain carries TRBV29-1 and TRBJ2-2; unclear D gene. This CDR3 region has 12 residues. Germline-derived CDR1 and CDR2 are SQVTM and ANQGSEA. V was pared by 5 bases and J by 3 bases, with 7 bases between. CDR3 in DNA: TGCAGCGTTTTATCGGACACCGGGGAGCTGTTTTTT. It encodes CSVLSDTGELFF.

The rearrangement uses TRBV25-1 and TRBJ1-2, with D possibly being TRBD1 (6 bases). This CDR3 region has 14 residues. In germline, CDR1 is MGHDK, CDR2 SYGVNS. V gave up 4 bases and J gave up 4 bases, with 13 bases separating them. CDR3 DNA sequence: TGTGCCAGCAGTGCAACAGGGTTTGTCTATGGCTACACCTTC. Residues: CASSATGFVYGYTF.

J is TRBJ1-2 and V is TRBV10-3; no clear D. The germline V gene has CDR1 ENHRY and CDR2 SYGVKD. The CDR3 length is 13 residues. Trimming shortened V by 8 bases and J by 8 bases, and 18 bases separated the two germline ends. The CDR3 sequence is CAIFRETLMGYTF. In nucleotides, the CDR3 is TGTGCCATCTTCCGAGAGACTCTCATGGGCTACACCTTC.

The rearrangement links TRBV9 to TRBJ2-7, with a tentative D call TRBD1 (6 bases). The CDR3 has 14 residues. The germline V and J ends were trimmed by 2 bases and 0 bases, with 9 bases remaining between them. Germline assignment: CDR1 SGDLS and CDR2 YYNGEE. In nucleotides, the CDR3 is TGTGCCAGCAGCGTGGAACAGGGCTCCTACGAGCAGTACTTC. Protein sequence: CASSVEQGSYEQYF.

The CDR3: CASSLVSVLAGGHREQFF. Written as DNA, the CDR3 is TGCGCCAGCAGCTTGGTCTCAGTACTAGCGGGGGGGCATAGGGAGCAGTTCTTC. The chain is built from TRBV5-1 and TRBJ2-1; 13 bases line up with TRBD2. From germline, CDR1 is SGHRS and CDR2 YFSETQ. CDR3 length: 18 amino acids. J gave up 10 bases and V 0 bases, and 13 bases lay outside the gene matches.

The gene calls are TRBV9 and TRBJ1-4; possibly TRBD1 for D (6 bases). This CDR3 has 13 amino acids. The V gene lost 2 bases and the J gene lost 4 bases, with 6 bases spanning the gap. Germline CDR1 and CDR2: SGDLS and YYNGEE. CDR3 sequence: CASSVDSNEKLFF. For the CDR3, the DNA is TGTGCCAGCAGCGTGGACAGTAATGAAAAACTGTTTTTT.

This clone was picked up one time. The chain links TRBV2 to TRBJ2-3, with 8 positions matching TRBD1. J gave up 2 bases and V 10 bases, and 11 bases lay outside the gene matches. The CDR3 has 15 residues. From germline, CDR1 is SNHLY and CDR2 FYNNEI. Written as DNA, the CDR3 is TGTGCCACCGCGCGAGGACAGGGTAACACAGATACGCAGTATTTT. This gives the protein CATARGQGNTDTQYF.

This chain links TRBV6-1 with TRBJ1-2, with 9 bases lining up with TRBD1. The CDR3 totals 14 residues. V dropped 6 bases and J dropped 5; count of bases not matched to a gene: 7. Germline V lookup: CDR1 MNHNS, CDR2 SASEGT. CDR3 DNA: TGTGCCAGCAGAATGGGACAGGGACTTTATGGCTACACCTTC. Its protein is CASRMGQGLYGYTF.

The CDR3 sequence: CASNQERGETQYF. Written as DNA, the CDR3 is TGTGCCAGCAACCAGGAGCGCGGGGAGACCCAGTACTTC. The chain links TRBV2 to TRBJ2-5; possible D gene TRBD2, 5 bases. Germline values: CDR1 SNHLY, CDR2 FYNNEI. The CDR3 runs to 13 residues. The V end was cut by 7 bases, the J end by 5 bases, with 14 bases between.

The chain carries TRBV9 and TRBJ2-7; 12 nucleotides agree with TRBD2. With V trimmed by 4 bases and J by 2 bases, 7 bases remained unmatched. The germline V gene has CDR1 SGDLS and CDR2 YYNGEE. This CDR3 contains 16 residues. CDR3 residues: CASSPLAGGPTYEQYF. CDR3 nucleotides: TGTGCCAGCAGCCCCCTAGCGGGGGGGCCCACCTACGAGCAGTACTTC.

V gene TRBV6-1 combines with J gene TRBJ1-1; 7 bases line up with TRBD1. The CDR3 contains 15 residues. Germline assignment: CDR1 MNHNS and CDR2 SASEGT. V was pared by 6 bases and J by 2 bases, with 9 bases of the junction left unmatched. In DNA, the CDR3 is TGTGCCAGCAGCAGACTGGGACAGTTTAACACTGAAGCTTTCTTT. Translating it yields CASSRLGQFNTEAFF.

In its sample, this clone was seen once. The J gene is TRBJ2-1, the V gene TRBV2; the match to TRBD1 covers 7 bases. The germline CDR1 and CDR2 sequences are SNHLY and FYNNEI. The CDR3 runs to 14 residues. With 5 bases clipped from V and 7 bases from J, the junction kept 8 bases outside the gene matches. The CDR3, as DNA: TGTGCCAGCAGTCTCGATCTCAGGGGGAATGAGCAGTTCTTC. Translated, it gives CASSLDLRGNEQFF.

V usage is TRBV18 and J usage is TRBJ1-6; D is uncertain. Trimming took 4 bases from V and 8 from J, leaving 12 bases between them. This CDR3 comprises 14 residues. CDR1 is KGHSH, CDR2 LQKENI, per germline. CDR3 DNA sequence: TGTGCCAGCTCACTTCGGGTGGAAGATTCACCCCTCCACTTT. As protein: CASSLRVEDSPLHF.

The J gene is TRBJ2-5, the V gene TRBV11-2; 7 bases line up with TRBD2. J gave up 0 bases and V 4 bases, and 14 bases lay outside the gene matches. The CDR3 contains 18 residues. Germline assignment: CDR1 SGHAT and CDR2 FQNNGV. This chain's CDR3 is CASSSGKSGGGYQETQYF. The CDR3 bases are TGTGCCAGCAGCTCCGGAAAGTCTGGGGGGGGGTACCAAGAGACCCAGTACTTC.

This clone was counted once. The V and J genes are TRBV15 and TRBJ2-5; D unresolved. Per germline, CDR1 LNHNV and CDR2 YYDKDF (reference sequence). V lost 3 bases and J lost 4, with 9 bases in between. This CDR3 has 13 residues. CDR3 coding DNA: TGTGCCACCAGCAGGGCAACGGGAGAGACCCAGTACTTC. It translates to CATSRATGETQYF.

This clone was observed a handful of times. The chain recombines TRBV6-1 with TRBJ1-2, with TRBD1 matching 11 bases. J was trimmed by 8 bases and V by 5 bases; bases with no gene match: 10. Germline CDR1 reads MNHNS; CDR2 reads SASEGT. This CDR3 comprises 15 residues. In DNA, the CDR3 is TGTGCCAGCAGTACGGACAGGGGGCGGTCGGAAGGCTACACCTTC. It yields the protein CASSTDRGRSEGYTF.

The genes are TRBV11-2 and TRBJ1-1, with D unresolved. Germline V gene lookup returns CDR1 SGHAT and CDR2 FQNNGV. The CDR3 runs 13 residues. Trimming removed 3 bases at V and 1 base at J, with 6 bases between. In DNA form, the CDR3 reads TGTGCCAGCAGCTTTGGAGGGAACACTGAAGCTTTCTTT. It translates to CASSFGGNTEAFF.

V usage is TRBV29-1 and J usage is TRBJ2-7, with 9 nucleotides matching TRBD1. The V gene's germline CDR1 is SQVTM and CDR2 ANQGSEA. V gave up 7 bases and J gave up 5 bases; unmatched junction bases: 6. The CDR3 length is 12 residues. The CDR3 DNA reads TGCAGCGCCTCGAGACAGGGGGACGAGCAGTACTTC. Translated, it gives CSASRQGDEQYF.

V usage is TRBV7-3 and J usage is TRBJ2-3, with a weak D call TRBD2 (5 bases). Trimming shortened V by 5 bases and J by 8 bases, and 17 bases separated the two germline ends. CDR3 length: 14 residues. From germline, CDR1 is SGHTA and CDR2 FQGTGA. The CDR3 bases are TGTGCCAGCAGCCCGAGCGGTAGATTTGGTACGCAGTATTTT. Residues: CASSPSGRFGTQYF.

The rearrangement uses TRBV27 and TRBJ1-2; 8 bases map to TRBD1. Germline-derived CDR1 and CDR2 are MNHEY and SMNVEV (reference sequence). V gave up 5 bases and J gave up 8 bases; unmatched junction bases: 10. The CDR3 runs to 14 residues. The CDR3 nucleotides read TGTGCCAGCAGTACGGACAGGGCGGTTGGGGGCTACACCTTC. This translates into CASSTDRAVGGYTF.